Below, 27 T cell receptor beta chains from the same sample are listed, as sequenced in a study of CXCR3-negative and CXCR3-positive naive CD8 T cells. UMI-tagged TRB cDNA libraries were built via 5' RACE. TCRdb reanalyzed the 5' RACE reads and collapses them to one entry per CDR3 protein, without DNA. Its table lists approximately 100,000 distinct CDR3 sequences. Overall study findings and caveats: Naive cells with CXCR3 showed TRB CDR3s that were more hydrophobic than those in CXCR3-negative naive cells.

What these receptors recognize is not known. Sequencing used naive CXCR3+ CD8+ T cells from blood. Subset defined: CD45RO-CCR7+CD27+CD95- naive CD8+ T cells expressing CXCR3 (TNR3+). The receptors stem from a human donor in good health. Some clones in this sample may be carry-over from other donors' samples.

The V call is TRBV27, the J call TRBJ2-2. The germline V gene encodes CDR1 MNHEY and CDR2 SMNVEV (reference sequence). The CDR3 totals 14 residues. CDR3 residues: CASIGQSNTGELFF.

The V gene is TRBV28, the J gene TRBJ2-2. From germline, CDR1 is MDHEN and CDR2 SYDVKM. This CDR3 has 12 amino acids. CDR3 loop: CASSPYTGELFF.

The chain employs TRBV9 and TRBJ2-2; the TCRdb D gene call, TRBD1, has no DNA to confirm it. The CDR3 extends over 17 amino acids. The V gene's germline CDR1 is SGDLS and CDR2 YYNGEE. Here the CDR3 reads CASSGPRDRGDTGELFF.

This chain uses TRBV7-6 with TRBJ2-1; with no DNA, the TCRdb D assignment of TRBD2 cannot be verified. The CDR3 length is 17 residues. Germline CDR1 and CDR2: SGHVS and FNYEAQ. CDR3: CASSLAQWGGSYNEQFF.

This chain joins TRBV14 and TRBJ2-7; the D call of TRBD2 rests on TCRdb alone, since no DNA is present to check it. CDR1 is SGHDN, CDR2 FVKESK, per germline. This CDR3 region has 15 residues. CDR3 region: CASSHSSGSPYEQYF.

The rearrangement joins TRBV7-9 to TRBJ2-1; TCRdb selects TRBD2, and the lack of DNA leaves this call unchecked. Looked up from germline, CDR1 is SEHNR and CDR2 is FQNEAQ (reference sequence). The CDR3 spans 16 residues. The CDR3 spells CASSLPGLAGHNEKFF.

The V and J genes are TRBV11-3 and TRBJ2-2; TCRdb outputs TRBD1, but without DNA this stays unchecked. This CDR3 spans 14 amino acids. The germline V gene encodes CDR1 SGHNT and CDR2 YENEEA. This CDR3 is CASSPRPGTGELFF.

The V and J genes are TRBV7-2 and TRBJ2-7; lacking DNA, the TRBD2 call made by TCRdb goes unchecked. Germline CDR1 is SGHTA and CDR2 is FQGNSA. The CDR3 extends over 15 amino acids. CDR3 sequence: CASRLGSSGIGEQYF.

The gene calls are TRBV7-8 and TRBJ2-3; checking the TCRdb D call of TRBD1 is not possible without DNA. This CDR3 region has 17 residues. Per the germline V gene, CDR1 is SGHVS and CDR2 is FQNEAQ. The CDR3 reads CASSYYPGITSTDTQYF. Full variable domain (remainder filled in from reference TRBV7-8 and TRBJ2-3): GAGVSQSPRYKVAKRGQDVALRCDPISGHVSLFWYQQALGQGPEFLTYFQNEAQLDKSGLPSDRFFAERPEGSVSTLKIQRTQQEDSAVYLCASSYYPGITSTDTQYFGPGTRLTVL.

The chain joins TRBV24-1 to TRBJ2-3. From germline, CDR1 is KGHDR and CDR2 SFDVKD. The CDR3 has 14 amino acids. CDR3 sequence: CATSEVTVADTQYF.

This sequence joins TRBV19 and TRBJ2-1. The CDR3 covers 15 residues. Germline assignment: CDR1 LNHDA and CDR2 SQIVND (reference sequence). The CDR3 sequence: CASSLMRSSYNEQFF. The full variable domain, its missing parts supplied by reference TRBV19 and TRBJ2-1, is DGGITQSPKYLFRKEGQNVTLSCEQNLNHDAMYWYRQDPGQGLRLIYYSQIVNDFQKGDIAEGYSVSREKKESFPLTVTSAQKNPTAFYLCASSLMRSSYNEQFFGPGTRLTVL.

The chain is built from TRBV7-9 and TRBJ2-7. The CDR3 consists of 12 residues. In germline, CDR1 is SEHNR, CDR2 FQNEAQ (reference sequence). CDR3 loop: CASTPSSYEQYF.

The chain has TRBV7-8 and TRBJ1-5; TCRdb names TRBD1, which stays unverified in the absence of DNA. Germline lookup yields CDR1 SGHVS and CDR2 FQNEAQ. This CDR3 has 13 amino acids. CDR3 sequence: CASSLSNRQPQHF.

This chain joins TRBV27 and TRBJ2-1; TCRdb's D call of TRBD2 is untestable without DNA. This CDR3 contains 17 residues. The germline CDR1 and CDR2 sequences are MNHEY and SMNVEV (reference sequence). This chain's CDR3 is CASSFGLGPPTYNEQFF.

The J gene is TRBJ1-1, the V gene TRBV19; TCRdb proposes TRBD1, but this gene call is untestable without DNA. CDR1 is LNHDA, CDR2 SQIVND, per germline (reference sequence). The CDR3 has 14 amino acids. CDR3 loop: CASSRGTGITEAFF.

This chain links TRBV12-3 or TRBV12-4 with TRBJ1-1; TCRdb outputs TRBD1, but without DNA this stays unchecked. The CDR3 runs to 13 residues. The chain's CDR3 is CASTGQINTEAFF.

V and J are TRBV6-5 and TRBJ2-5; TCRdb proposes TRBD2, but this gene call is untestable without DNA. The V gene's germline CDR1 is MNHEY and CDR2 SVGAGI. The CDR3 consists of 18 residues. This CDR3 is CASSYSYRTSGIEETQYF.

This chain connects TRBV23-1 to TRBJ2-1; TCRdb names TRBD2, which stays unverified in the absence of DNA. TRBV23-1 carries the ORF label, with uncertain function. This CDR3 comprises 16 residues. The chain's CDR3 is CASSPTSGRPSNEQFF.

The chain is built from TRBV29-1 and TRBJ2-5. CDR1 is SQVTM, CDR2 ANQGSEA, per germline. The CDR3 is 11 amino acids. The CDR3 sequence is CSGSIRETQYF.

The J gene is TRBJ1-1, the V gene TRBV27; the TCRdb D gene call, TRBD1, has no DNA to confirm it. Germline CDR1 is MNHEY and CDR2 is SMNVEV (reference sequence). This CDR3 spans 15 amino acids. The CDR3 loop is CASSLWAIGNTEAFF.

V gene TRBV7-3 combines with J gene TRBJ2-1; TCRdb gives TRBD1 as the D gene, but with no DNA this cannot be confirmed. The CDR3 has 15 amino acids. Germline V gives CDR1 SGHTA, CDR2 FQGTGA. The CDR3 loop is CASSLRDAGDHEQFF.

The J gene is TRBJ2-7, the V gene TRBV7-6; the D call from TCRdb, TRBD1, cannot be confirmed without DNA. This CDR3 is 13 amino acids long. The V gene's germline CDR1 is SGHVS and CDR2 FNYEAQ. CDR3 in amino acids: CASSPGRINEQYF.

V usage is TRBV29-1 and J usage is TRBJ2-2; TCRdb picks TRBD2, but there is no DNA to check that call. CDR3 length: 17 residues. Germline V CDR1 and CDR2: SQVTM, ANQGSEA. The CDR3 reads CSVVSGGLAGGAGELFF.

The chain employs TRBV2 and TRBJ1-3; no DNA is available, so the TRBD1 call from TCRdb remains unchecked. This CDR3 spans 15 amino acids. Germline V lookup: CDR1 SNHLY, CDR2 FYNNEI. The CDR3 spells CASSRRGGSGNTIYF.

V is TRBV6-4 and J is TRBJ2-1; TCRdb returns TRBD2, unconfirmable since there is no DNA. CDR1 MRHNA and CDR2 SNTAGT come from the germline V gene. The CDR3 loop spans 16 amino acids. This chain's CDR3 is CASTLLAISSYNEQFF.

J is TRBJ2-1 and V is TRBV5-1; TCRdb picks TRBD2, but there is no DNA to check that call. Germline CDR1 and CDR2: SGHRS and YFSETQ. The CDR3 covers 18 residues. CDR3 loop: CASSVRTSGSLPSDEQFF.

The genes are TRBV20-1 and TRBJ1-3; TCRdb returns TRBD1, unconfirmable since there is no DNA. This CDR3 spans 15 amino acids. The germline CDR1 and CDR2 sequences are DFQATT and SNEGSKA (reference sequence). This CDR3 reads CSAVSGGWAGNTIYF.